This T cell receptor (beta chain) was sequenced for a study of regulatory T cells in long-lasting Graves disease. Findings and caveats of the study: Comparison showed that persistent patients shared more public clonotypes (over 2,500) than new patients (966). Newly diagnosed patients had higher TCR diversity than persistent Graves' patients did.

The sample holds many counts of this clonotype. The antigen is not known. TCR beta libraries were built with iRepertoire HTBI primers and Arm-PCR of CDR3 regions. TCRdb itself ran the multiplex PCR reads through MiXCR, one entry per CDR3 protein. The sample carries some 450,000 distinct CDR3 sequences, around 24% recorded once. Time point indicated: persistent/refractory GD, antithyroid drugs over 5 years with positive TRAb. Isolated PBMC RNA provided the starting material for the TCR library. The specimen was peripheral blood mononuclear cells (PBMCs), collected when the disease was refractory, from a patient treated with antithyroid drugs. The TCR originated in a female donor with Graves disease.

The CDR3 spells CASSFHRDRTGPQHF. DNA of the CDR3: TGTGCCAGCAGTTTCCACCGGGACCGCACAGGGCCCCAGCATTTT. This chain links TRBV28 with TRBJ1-5; possible D gene TRBD1, 5 bases. Between the trimmed V and J ends, which lost 3 bases and 9 bases, there was a span of 18 bases. From germline, CDR1 is MDHEN and CDR2 SYDVKM. The CDR3 contains 15 residues.